This is a list of T cell receptor beta chains from one sample in a study of breast tumors, draining lymph nodes, adjacent tissues. MiXCR was run by TCRdb on the multiplex PCR reads, yielding one entry per CDR3 protein. This table has hundreds of thousands of distinct CDR3 sequences, 32% appearing once. Sequencing input: axillary lymph node tissue. The receptor source for this set is a female donor with breast cancer. Some clones in this sample may be carry-over from other donors' samples. The CDR3 runs from the conserved cysteine through the conserved F or W. The D gene is left open where the match is weak. Rows give clone size only sometimes, using once, few, many, or a class for an expanded clone.

CDR3,DNA,J,size,V,D
CSAREGLSYNEQFF,TGCAGTGCTAGGGAAGGGCTCTCTTACAATGAGCAGTTCTTC,TRBJ2-1,many,TRBV20-1,NA
CASSLAYSRAYVKLFF,TGTGCCAGCAGCTTAGCATATAGCAGGGCGTATGTGAAACTGTTTTTT,TRBJ1-4,NA,TRBV7-9,NA
CASSLALRGAGSQYF,TGCGCCAGCAGCTTGGCGTTGCGGGGCGCGGGGAGCCAGTACTTC,TRBJ2-5,NA,TRBV5-1,NA
CASSRTSGKETQYF,TGTGCCAGCAGCCGGACTAGCGGAAAAGAGACCCAGTACTTC,TRBJ2-5,many,TRBV5-5,TRBD2
CRDGQGVGYTF,TGCAGAGATGGACAGGGGGTAGGCTACACCTTC,TRBJ1-2,NA,TRBV29-1,TRBD1
CAWKGTGTSGANVLTF,TGTGCCTGGAAGGGGACAGGTACCTCTGGGGCCAACGTCCTGACTTTC,TRBJ2-6,many,TRBV30,TRBD1
CASSIGTSGRRPDTQYF,TGTGCCAGTAGTATTGGCACTAGCGGGAGAAGGCCAGATACGCAGTATTTT,TRBJ2-3,many,TRBV19,TRBD2
CASSLESGRAGNEQFF,TGTGCCAGCAGCTTAGAGAGCGGGAGGGCCGGAAATGAGCAGTTCTTC,TRBJ2-1,many,TRBV11-3,TRBD2
CASSLQRQENTEAFF,TGTGCCAGCAGCTTGCAGCGGCAGGAAAACACTGAAGCTTTCTTT,TRBJ1-1,few,TRBV7-9,NA
CASSSSVLATDTQYF,TGTGCCAGCAGTTCCTCGGTACTAGCCACAGATACGCAGTATTTT,TRBJ2-3,NA,TRBV6-5,NA
CATSDNQGRNGANVLTF,TGTGCCACCAGTGATAACCAGGGGCGAAATGGGGCCAACGTCCTGACTTTC,TRBJ2-6,NA,TRBV24-1,NA
CASSEVTGGRYEQYF,TGTGCCAGCAGTGAAGTGACAGGGGGCCGATACGAGCAGTACTTC,TRBJ2-7,many,TRBV2,TRBD1
CASSLSNTGELFF,TGTGCCAGCAGCCTATCTAACACCGGGGAGCTGTTTTTT,TRBJ2-2,many,TRBV7-3,NA
CASSLGIQGSIGSPLHF,TGTGCCAGCAGCTTAGGAATCCAGGGCAGTATAGGTTCACCCCTCCACTTT,TRBJ1-6,NA,TRBV11-2,NA
CASGLRGTYEQYF,TGTGCCAGTGGCCTCCGGGGAACTTACGAGCAGTACTTC,TRBJ2-7,many,TRBV19,NA
CASSPQAGSSYNEQFF,TGTGCCAGCAGCCCCCAAGCGGGAAGCTCCTACAATGAGCAGTTCTTC,TRBJ2-1,few,TRBV28,TRBD2
CASSLGYGTGPTSYEQYF,TGTGCCAGCAGTTTAGGATACGGGACAGGACCTACCTCCTACGAGCAGTACTTC,TRBJ2-7,many,TRBV12-3/TRBV12-4,TRBD1
CSVEGWTLNYGYTF,TGCAGCGTTGAAGGGTGGACCTTAAACTATGGCTACACCTTC,TRBJ1-2,few,TRBV29-1,NA
CASQGTSGSSYNEQFF,TGTGCCAGCCAAGGGACTAGCGGGAGCTCCTACAATGAGCAGTTCTTC,TRBJ2-1,many,TRBV19,TRBD2
CASSPPAGELFF,TGTGCCAGCAGCCCCCCAGCCGGGGAGCTGTTTTTT,TRBJ2-2,NA,TRBV5-6,NA
CASSSPQDLREQFF,TGTGCCAGCAGCTCCCCCCAGGACTTGAGGGAGCAGTTCTTC,TRBJ2-1,many,TRBV6-1,NA
CSALPSGNPYEQYF,TGCAGTGCGCTACCTAGCGGGAACCCCTACGAGCAGTACTTC,TRBJ2-7,NA,TRBV20-1,TRBD2
CASSPPLGSSPGPQHF,TGTGCCAGCTCACCACCTTTGGGCAGCAGCCCTGGGCCCCAGCATTTT,TRBJ1-5,few,TRBV3-1,NA
CASSQAGTNTEAFF,TGTGCCAGCAGCCAAGCCGGGACGAACACTGAAGCTTTCTTT,TRBJ1-1,NA,TRBV3-1,NA
CASSHSPRAYTGELFF,TGTGCCAGCAGTCACTCGCCCAGGGCCTACACCGGGGAGCTGTTTTTT,TRBJ2-2,NA,TRBV6-2/TRBV6-3,NA
CASSLMDRGSYNEQFF,TGTGCCAGCAGCTTGATGGACAGGGGCTCCTACAATGAGCAGTTCTTC,TRBJ2-1,NA,TRBV5-5,TRBD1
CASSPLSGRVVTDPQYF,TGTGCCAGCAGCCCTCTAAGCGGGAGAGTTGTAACAGATCCGCAGTATTTT,TRBJ2-3,NA,TRBV7-2,TRBD2
CAWRTGQGGYTF,TGTGCCTGGAGGACGGGACAGGGAGGCTACACCTTC,TRBJ1-2,many,TRBV30,TRBD1
CVGGREQETQYF,TGTGTCGGGGGCAGGGAACAAGAGACCCAGTACTTC,TRBJ2-5,many,TRBV3-2,NA